These 10 T cell receptor beta chains came from one sample sequenced in a study of cytomegalovirus exposure and HLA in healthy donors. The PCR made use of 60 Vbeta and 13 Jbeta primers. TCRdb keeps only in-frame clones here, not all; method: immunoSEQ multiplex PCR. The repertoire has approximately 190,000 clones, 75% to 80% of them found once; the top ten carry under 7%. The sequencing sample was made of PBMCs. These receptors came from a woman between 25 and 40 years old in good health and CMV-seropositive.

The chain employs TRBV4-2 and TRBJ2-5, with D possibly TRBD1 on 5 matching bases. The tail of the sequence fits TRBJ2-7 better, so the J call may be wrong. In germline, CDR1 is LGHNA, CDR2 YNFKEQ. This CDR3 is 13 amino acids long. This chain's CDR3 is CASSLQTGYEQYF. The CDR3 region has the DNA TGTGCCAGCAGCCTTCAAACAGGATACGAGCAGTACTTC.

V is TRBV6-4 and J is TRBJ1-2, with D possibly being TRBD1 (6 bases). V lost 6 bases and J lost 7, with 30 bases in between. The CDR3 contains 18 residues. Germline V CDR1 and CDR2: MRHNA, SNTAGT. The CDR3 reads CASSSEIMGRQAPGGYTF. As DNA, the CDR3 is TGTGCCAGCAGCTCAGAGATTATGGGTCGACAGGCACCTGGTGGCTACACCTTC.

V and J are TRBV5-1 and TRBJ1-4; possible D gene TRBD1, 5 bases. The CDR3 runs to 17 residues. V lost 0 bases and J lost 3, with 15 bases in between. Germline lookup yields CDR1 SGHRS and CDR2 YFSETQ. This CDR3 is CASSLVSGQRANEKLFF. The CDR3 DNA follows: TGCGCCAGCAGCTTGGTCTCAGGGCAGCGGGCTAATGAAAAACTGTTTTTT. The variable domain in full, with the rest retrieved from reference TRBV5-1 and TRBJ1-4, is KAGVTQTPRYLIKTRGQQVTLSCSPISGHRSVSWYQQTPGQGLQFLFEYFSETQRNKGNFPGRFSGRQFSNSRSEMNVSTLELGDSALYLCASSLVSGQRANEKLFFGSGTQLSVL.

J is TRBJ2-3 and V is TRBV21-1; TRBD2, the D gene given by the table, was not confirmed from the DNA. TRBV21-1 constitutes a pseudogene. The CDR3 has 15 residues. The CDR3 protein is CASSSPAGGLEAQYF. CDR3 coding DNA: TGTGCCAGCAGCTCTCCAGCGGGGGGGCTGGAGGCGCAGTATTTT.

The V call is TRBV15, the J call TRBJ2-7, with D possibly matching TRBD1 (5 bases). Germline V gene data show CDR1 as LNHNV and CDR2 as YYDKDF (reference sequence). CDR3 size: 13 residues. V was pared by 0 bases and J by 3 bases, with 6 bases between. The DNA of the CDR3 is TGTGCCACCAGCAGAGATCAGGGCTACGAGCAGTACTTC. Its translation is CATSRDQGYEQYF.

The chain carries TRBV7-8 and TRBJ2-6; D uncertain. Between the trimmed V and J ends, which lost 1 base and 2 bases, there was a span of 6 bases. In germline, CDR1 is SGHVS, CDR2 FQNEAQ. The CDR3 runs 15 residues. The CDR3 sequence is CASSLGGTGANVLTF. CDR3 nucleotides: TGTGCCAGCAGCTTAGGCGGAACTGGGGCCAACGTCCTGACTTTC. The variable domain in full, completed from reference TRBV7-8 and TRBJ2-6, reads GAGVSQSPRYKVAKRGQDVALRCDPISGHVSLFWYQQALGQGPEFLTYFQNEAQLDKSGLPSDRFFAERPEGSVSTLKIQRTQQEDSAVYLCASSLGGTGANVLTFGAGSRLTVL.

This clone was seen a few times. The J gene is TRBJ1-1, the V gene TRBV9; D unresolved. Germline-derived CDR1 and CDR2 are SGDLS and YYNGEE. The CDR3 is 15 residues long. The germline V and J ends were trimmed by 0 bases and 5 bases, with 14 bases remaining between them. The CDR3 here is CASSVEDLRGTEAFF. In DNA, the CDR3 is TGTGCCAGCAGCGTAGAAGACTTACGGGGAACTGAAGCTTTCTTT.

CDR3 in amino acids: CASSPRQGVVTGELFF. For the CDR3, the DNA is TGTGCCAGCAGCCCGCGACAGGGGGTGGTCACCGGGGAGCTGTTTTTT. V gene TRBV5-4 combines with J gene TRBJ2-2; 9 nucleotides match TRBD1. The CDR3 is made up of 16 amino acids. Trimming cost V 4 bases and J 4 bases; bases outside gene matches: 8. The germline CDR1 and CDR2 sequences are SGHNT and YYREEE (reference sequence). The full variable domain, completed using reference TRBV5-4 and TRBJ2-2, is ETGVTQSPTHLIKTRGQQVTLRCSSQSGHNTVSWYQQALGQGPQFIFQYYREEENGRGNFPPRFSGLQFPNYSSELNVNALELDDSALYLCASSPRQGVVTGELFFGEGSRLTVL.

J is TRBJ2-1 and V is TRBV7-2; D gene unclear. Germline loops: CDR1 SGHTA, CDR2 FQGNSA. V dropped 5 bases and J dropped 9 bases, with 17 bases sitting between them. CDR3 length: 14 residues. The CDR3 is CASSPRLVLGEQFF. The CDR3 region has the DNA TGTGCCAGCAGCCCGAGGTTGGTGTTAGGTGAGCAGTTCTTC.

The chain carries TRBV4-2 and TRBJ1-1, with no clear D. The CDR3 runs to 19 residues. The germline gives CDR1 LGHNA, CDR2 YNFKEQ. With 2 bases removed from V and 1 base from J, the gap between germline ends came to 23 bases. In DNA form, the CDR3 reads TGTGCCAGCAGCCAAAGGTCGGGGAGGACCTTAAGGCCGAACACTGAAGCTTTCTTT. It translates to CASSQRSGRTLRPNTEAFF.